These T cell receptor beta chains were read from a single sample in a study of T cells after yellow fever vaccination. One entry per CDR3 protein, called by TCRdb with MiXCR from the 5' RACE reads. The sample has some 600,000 distinct CDR3 sequences, about a sixth seen once. This specimen consisted of PBMCs, obtained less than 6 days after the first yellow fever vaccination. The receptors shown here come from a man aged 18 to 30 who received the YFV17D yellow fever vaccine. The CDR3 runs from the conserved cysteine through the conserved F or W. D genes are given only for firm matches. The size field is filled for only some rows; it gives once, few, many or a size class.

J gene	V gene	CDR3 length	D gene	clone size	CDR3 DNA	CDR3 protein
TRBJ2-7	TRBV7-2	14	-	-	TGTGCCAGCAGCTTCCTAGCGCGAACCTACGAGCAGTACTTC	CASSFLARTYEQYF
TRBJ1-6	TRBV6-5	17	-	few	TGTGCCAGCAGTTACGGCAGGGGATACTCCTATAATTCACCCCTCCACTTT	CASSYGRGYSYNSPLHF
TRBJ2-5	TRBV12-3/TRBV12-4	15	TRBD1	many	TGTGCCAGCAGTTTGGGTCAGGGGGCAATAGAGACCCAGTACTTC	CASSLGQGAIETQYF
TRBJ1-2	TRBV4-3	16	-	-	TGCGCCAGCAGCCAAGAGTACCCGGGGGGGGGAAAAGGCTACACCTTC	CASSQEYPGGGKGYTF
TRBJ2-7	TRBV19	14	-	few	TGTGCCAGTTCAGCGTCGATCCAGGGCTACGAGCAGTACTTC	CASSASIQGYEQYF
TRBJ2-3	TRBV7-7	14	-	-	TGTGCCAGCAGCTTAGAGGTCGAGAGAGGTACGCAGTATTTT	CASSLEVERGTQYF
TRBJ2-1	TRBV5-6	12	-	few	TGTGCCAGCAGCTACGCAACCAATGAGCAGTTCTTC	CASSYATNEQFF
TRBJ2-2	TRBV5-1	14	-	-	TGCGCCAGCAGACTTCTCTCAGACACCGGGGAGCCGTTTTTT	CASRLLSDTGEPFF
TRBJ1-3	TRBV4-3	16	-	-	TGCGCCAGCAGCCAAGATCGGGGGGCGCGAGGAAACACCATATATTTT	CASSQDRGARGNTIYF
TRBJ1-2	TRBV6-5	12	-	many	TGTGCCAGCAGGACGGGAGACTATGGCTACACCTTC	CASRTGDYGYTF
TRBJ1-5	TRBV15	13	-	-	TGTGCCACCAGCAGAGATACGAAGGAGCCCCAGCATTTT	CATSRDTKEPQHF
TRBJ2-7	TRBV6-1	17	TRBD2	few	TGTGCCAGCAGTGAACTTCAATGGGAGGGGAGGGCCTGGGAGCAGTACTTC	CASSELQWEGRAWEQYF
TRBJ2-3	TRBV20-1	14	-	-	TGCAGTGCTAGACGGCAGTCTGGCACAGATACGCAGTATTTT	CSARRQSGTDTQYF
TRBJ2-3	TRBV28	14	TRBD1	many	TGTGCCAGCGGAGACAGGGATGGTGTAGATACGCAGTATTTT	CASGDRDGVDTQYF
TRBJ1-4	TRBV7-2	17	-	few	TGTGCCAGCCCCTTTAAGAATGTCGGGAGGCCCGGTTTGGAACTGTTTTTT	CASPFKNVGRPGLELFF
TRBJ1-6	TRBV7-2	13	-	-	TGTGCCAGCAGCTTACAGGGTAATCCACCCCTCCACTTT	CASSLQGNPPLHF
TRBJ1-1	TRBV3-1	12	-	-	TGTGCCAGCAGCCACGTGGACACTGAAGCTTTCTTT	CASSHVDTEAFF
TRBJ1-3	TRBV20-1	11	-	few	TGCAGTGCTGGACGGACAAGCACCATATATTTT	CSAGRTSTIYF
TRBJ2-7	TRBV29-1	11	-	few	TGCAGCGTCGAACTAGGCTACGAGCAGTACTTC	CSVELGYEQYF